The clone carrying this T cell receptor beta chain showed up just a few times. The source of the sample is a study of chemoradiotherapy in HPV16-positive cancers. Across the study: Candidate HPV-specific T-cell clones and common TCR motifs came from functional assays in a couple of HPV16-positive patients.

Only in-frame clones appear in the TCRdb table, and some are missing; sequencing was by immunoSEQ multiplex PCR. The sample contains 930 or so clones, less than 85% of which appear only once. The CDR3 runs 15 residues. Per the germline V gene, CDR1 is LGHNA and CDR2 is YNFKEQ. Between the trimmed V and J ends, which lost 1 base and 4 bases, there was a span of 13 bases. This chain uses TRBV4-2 with TRBJ1-2, with D possibly being TRBD1 (5 bases). The sample was tumor tissue, taken from a patient who underwent chemoradiotherapy. The sequence derives from a human donor with HPV-associated anogenital cancer. The CDR3 region is CASSQGQGAAYGYTF. The CDR3 DNA sequence: TGTGCCAGCAGCCAAGGGCAGGGCGCCGCCTATGGCTACACCTTC.